What follows describes a single T cell receptor (beta chain). The data were taken from a study of blood T cell repertoires in COVID-19. Clones were read by immunoSEQ multiplex PCR, and TCRdb kept only the in-frame ones, dropping some. The sample lists under 400,000 clones; approximately 86% were seen once. Per germline, CDR1 MNHEY and CDR2 SVGAGI. The CDR3 is made up of 15 amino acids. Trimming took 5 bases from V and 5 from J, leaving 13 bases between them. The receptor was derived from a woman between 35 and 50 years old with acute COVID-19. The sequencing sample was made of PBMCs or T cells enriched from blood (not recorded which). This rearrangement joins TRBV6-5 to TRBJ1-6; TRBD1 is a possible D gene (6 bases). This CDR3 is CASSTGTKNNSPLHF. In DNA, the CDR3 is TGTGCCAGCAGTACGGGGACAAAAAATAATTCACCCCTCCACTTT.